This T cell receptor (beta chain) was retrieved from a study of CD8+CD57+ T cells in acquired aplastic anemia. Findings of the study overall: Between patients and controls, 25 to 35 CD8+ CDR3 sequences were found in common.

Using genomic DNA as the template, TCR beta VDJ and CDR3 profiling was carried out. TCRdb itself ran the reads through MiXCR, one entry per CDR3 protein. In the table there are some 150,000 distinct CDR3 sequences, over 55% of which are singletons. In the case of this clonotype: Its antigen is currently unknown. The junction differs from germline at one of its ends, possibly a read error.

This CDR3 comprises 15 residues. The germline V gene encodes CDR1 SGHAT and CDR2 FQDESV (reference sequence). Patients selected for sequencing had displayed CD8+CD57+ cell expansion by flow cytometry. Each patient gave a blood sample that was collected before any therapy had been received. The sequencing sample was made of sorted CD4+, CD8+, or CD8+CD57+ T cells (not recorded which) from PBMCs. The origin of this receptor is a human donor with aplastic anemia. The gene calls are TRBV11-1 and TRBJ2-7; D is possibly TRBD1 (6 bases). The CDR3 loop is CASSRQTGFSYEQYF. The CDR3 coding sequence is TGCGCCAGCAGCCGACAGACAGGCTTCTCCTACGAGCAGTACTTC.